This TCR beta chain was obtained from a study of blood T cell repertoires in COVID-19. The wider study: The cDNA or gDNA used as material had been derived from T cells, B-cell-depleted T cells, or PBMCs.

Everyone who took part was roughly 18 to 90 years old, and they came from 20 to 25 US areas. The V and J ends lost 2 bases and 0 bases, in that order; junction bases with no gene match: 11. Germline CDR1 is GTSNPN and CDR2 is SVGIG (reference sequence). This CDR3 has 18 amino acids. Sequenced by immunoSEQ multiplex PCR; TCRdb stores in-frame clones only, minus some. The sample has 120,000 to 150,000 clones, less than 85% seen once. This rearrangement joins TRBV30 to TRBJ2-1; TRBD1 agrees at 9 bases. Material for sequencing was PBMCs or T cells enriched from blood (not recorded which). The clonotype was recovered from a woman between 18 and 29 years old who had been exposed to COVID-19. The CDR3: CAWSSGTGLSNSYNEQFF. In DNA form, the CDR3 reads TGTGCCTGGAGTTCCGGGACAGGGTTATCAAACTCCTACAATGAGCAGTTCTTC.